The T cell receptor (beta chain) under discussion was sequenced for a study of blood T cell repertoires in COVID-19. Study context: There were acute and convalescent COVID-19 samples, and they came from the United States, Italy and Spain. PBMCs, B-cell-depleted T cells, or T cells provided the cDNA or gDNA that made up the material.

This clone was counted a few times. The germline CDR1 and CDR2 sequences are KGHDR and SFDVKD. This CDR3 spans 18 amino acids. The V and J ends lost 5 bases and 0 bases, in that order; junction bases with no gene match: 9. How the authors handled the data: Researchers report that nucleated cell counts were estimated from reference gene primer amplification. The repertoire was sequenced with immunoSEQ multiplex PCR; TCRdb's copy has only in-frame clones and lacks some. V, J and clone size were drawn from that table, and D and trimming were deduced from the DNA. Here the sample spans more than 65,000 clones, about 80% being singletons.

The receptor was isolated from a woman between 65 and 79 years old with acute or convalescent COVID-19. What was sequenced was peripheral blood. The chain joins TRBV24-1 to TRBJ2-3; TRBD2 matches 11 bases. The CDR3 reads CATSGGRLAGTSTDTQYF. CDR3 sequence (DNA): TGTGCCACCAGTGGCGGGAGACTAGCGGGGACAAGCACAGATACGCAGTATTTT.